One sample yielded the 16 T cell receptor beta chains listed below, sequenced in a study of T cell changes during pregnancy in multiple sclerosis. Assay used: immunoSEQ multiplex PCR; TCRdb lists only in-frame clones, some missing. The data show roughly 53,000 clones, around 92% seen once. This specimen consisted of CD4+ T cells from peripheral blood mononuclear cells, obtained in the third trimester of pregnancy. These TCRs come from a female donor with multiple sclerosis, enrolled in a pregnancy study.

This clone was seen a single time. The chain combines TRBV27 with TRBJ2-1; 7 bases match TRBD2. V lost 10 bases and J lost 2; bases outside the gene matches: 14. The CDR3 loop spans 16 amino acids. The germline CDR1 and CDR2 sequences are MNHEY and SMNVEV (reference sequence). CDR3 in amino acids: CATLPLSAGAYNEQFF. CDR3 in DNA: TGTGCCACTTTACCTCTGTCGGCGGGAGCCTACAATGAGCAGTTCTTC.

The rearrangement links TRBV18 to TRBJ2-5; 11 bases align to TRBD1. Germline V gives CDR1 KGHSH, CDR2 LQKENI. With 7 bases clipped from V and 2 bases from J, the junction kept 3 bases outside the gene matches. The CDR3 covers 14 residues. CDR3 bases: TGTGCCAGCTTACGGGACAGGGGGCAAGAGACCCAGTACTTC. Protein sequence: CASLRDRGQETQYF.

This rearrangement joins TRBV15 to TRBJ2-7; D is unresolved. CDR1 LNHNV and CDR2 YYDKDF come from the germline V gene (reference sequence). The CDR3 runs to 13 residues. With 3 bases removed from V and 0 bases from J, the gap between germline ends came to 6 bases. CDR3 loop: CATSSLDSYEQYF. The CDR3 DNA follows: TGTGCCACCAGCAGTCTAGACTCCTACGAGCAGTACTTC. Using reference TRBV15 and TRBJ2-7 for the parts outside the CDR3, the full variable domain is DAMVIQNPRYQVTQFGKPVTLSCSQTLNHNVMYWYQQKSSQAPKLLFHYYDKDFNNEADTPDNFQSRRPNTSFCFLDIRSPGLGDTAMYLCATSSLDSYEQYFGPGTRLTVT.

V gene TRBV7-8 combines with J gene TRBJ1-1; D is perhaps TRBD1 (5 bases). Trimming removed 1 base from V and 5 bases from J, with 17 bases in between. The CDR3 runs 16 residues. CDR1 and CDR2 from the germline V gene are SGHVS and FQNEAQ. CDR3 DNA: TGTGCCAGCAGCTTAGTCTCGGCAGGGAGGTTGACTGAAGCTTTCTTT. Translating it yields CASSLVSAGRLTEAFF. The variable domain in full, with the rest retrieved from reference TRBV7-8 and TRBJ1-1, is GAGVSQSPRYKVAKRGQDVALRCDPISGHVSLFWYQQALGQGPEFLTYFQNEAQLDKSGLPSDRFFAERPEGSVSTLKIQRTQQEDSAVYLCASSLVSAGRLTEAFFGQGTRLTVV.

This clone was detected once. The rearrangement uses TRBV19 and TRBJ2-1; 8 bases line up with TRBD2. This CDR3 has 17 residues. Germline lookup yields CDR1 LNHDA and CDR2 SQIVND (reference sequence). With 0 bases clipped from V and 9 bases from J, the junction kept 13 bases outside the gene matches. The CDR3 loop reads CASSIDLGGRYGSEQFF. The DNA for the CDR3 is TGTGCCAGTAGTATAGATCTGGGCGGGAGGTACGGTAGTGAGCAGTTCTTC.

This clone appeared once. The gene calls are TRBV30 and TRBJ1-4; TRBD1 might be the D (6 bases). Per germline, CDR1 GTSNPN and CDR2 SVGIG (reference sequence). CDR3 length equals 15 residues. V lost 0 bases and J 8 bases, leaving 16 bases between the germline ends. The chain's CDR3 is CAWSVRGGAREKLFF. The CDR3 DNA sequence: TGTGCCTGGAGTGTAAGGGGGGGCGCGAGGGAAAAACTGTTTTTT. Full variable domain (missing parts from reference TRBV30 and TRBJ1-4): SQTIHQWPATLVQPVGSPLSLECTVEGTSNPNLYWYRQAAGRGLQLLFYSVGIGQISSEVPQNLSASRPQDRQFILSSKKLLLSDSGFYLCAWSVRGGAREKLFFGSGTQLSVL.

The chain recombines TRBV11-2 with TRBJ1-1, with D unclear. Trimming left V 0 bases short and J 6 bases short, with 17 bases between. The CDR3 loop spans 16 amino acids. Germline V gives CDR1 SGHAT, CDR2 FQNNGV. CDR3 nucleotides: TGTGCCAGCAGCTTAGATCGGGGAATAAGATCCTCTGAAGCTTTCTTT. It is translated as CASSLDRGIRSSEAFF.

The chain combines TRBV30 with TRBJ1-1; TRBD1 matches at 7 bases. The CDR3 length is 13 residues. V lost 2 bases and J lost 3; bases outside the gene matches: 3. Germline V gives CDR1 GTSNPN, CDR2 SVGIG (reference sequence). The CDR3 DNA reads TGTGCCTGGAGTACAGGGGCATACACTGAAGCTTTCTTT. This gives the protein CAWSTGAYTEAFF.

The rearrangement uses TRBV7-3 and TRBJ2-3, with TRBD1 as a possible D gene (6 bases). This CDR3 has 14 amino acids. V was shortened by 4 bases and J by 4 bases, with 12 bases between the two germline ends. Germline CDR1 reads SGHTA; CDR2 reads FQGTGA. DNA of the CDR3: TGTGCCAGCAGCTCCAGGGGCCCTCCAGATACGCAGTATTTT. Protein sequence: CASSSRGPPDTQYF.

This chain connects TRBV5-1 to TRBJ2-1, with TRBD1 matching 9 bases. V was pared by 7 bases and J by 9 bases, with 14 bases of the junction left unmatched. The CDR3 consists of 15 residues. Germline-derived CDR1 and CDR2 are SGHRS and YFSETQ. CDR3 in amino acids: CASGITGGGGGEQFF. The CDR3 coding sequence is TGCGCCAGCGGAATAACAGGGGGCGGTGGAGGTGAGCAGTTCTTC.

The chain links TRBV9 to TRBJ2-4; D not resolved. This CDR3 is 14 amino acids long. Germline V CDR1 and CDR2: SGDLS, YYNGEE. Trimming removed 2 bases from V and 1 base from J, with 7 bases in between. CDR3 region: CASSVDSAKNIQYF. The CDR3 region has the DNA TGTGCCAGCAGCGTCGATAGCGCCAAAAACATTCAGTACTTC.

This chain connects TRBV7-2 to TRBJ2-5; weak D call: TRBD2 (5 bases). Trimming left V 3 bases short and J 5 bases short, with 13 bases between. CDR1 is SGHTA and CDR2 is FQGNSA in the germline V gene. The CDR3 length is 14 residues. CDR3 amino acids: CASSFRGPGETQYF. For the CDR3, the DNA is TGTGCCAGCAGCTTTAGAGGGCCCGGGGAGACCCAGTACTTC. Based on the CDR3 plus reference TRBV7-2 and TRBJ2-5, the full variable domain is GAGVSQSPSNKVTEKGKDVELRCDPISGHTALYWYRQSLGQGLEFLIYFQGNSAPDKSGLPSDRFSAERTGGSVSTLTIQRTQQEDSAVYLCASSFRGPGETQYFGPGTRLLVL.

The V call is TRBV18, the J call TRBJ2-1; TRBD2 matches 16 bases. The CDR3 has 17 residues. V lost 6 bases, J lost 10 bases, and 12 bases stayed unmatched. Per the germline V gene, CDR1 is KGHSH and CDR2 is LQKENI. CDR3 sequence: CASSPAGPGLAGGEQFF. DNA of the CDR3: TGTGCCAGCTCGCCCGCCGGGCCGGGACTAGCGGGAGGGGAGCAGTTCTTC.

The chain carries TRBV11-2 and TRBJ2-5, with TRBD2 matching over 11 bases. The CDR3 extends over 18 amino acids. Germline-derived CDR1 and CDR2 are SGHAT and FQNNGV. V was clipped by 0 bases and J by 0 bases; unmatched bases: 6. This chain's CDR3 is CASSLDRLAGGNQETQYF. The CDR3 DNA sequence: TGTGCCAGCAGCTTAGATCGGCTAGCGGGAGGCAACCAAGAGACCCAGTACTTC.

This chain joins TRBV29-1 and TRBJ2-6, with 12 bases fitting TRBD1. Germline CDR1 and CDR2: SQVTM and ANQGSEA. V lost 6 bases to trimming and J lost 0 bases; unmatched junction nucleotides: 6. CDR3 length: 17 residues. The CDR3 here is CSVGQGASSSGANVLTF. CDR3 DNA sequence: TGCAGCGTGGGACAGGGGGCTTCCAGCTCTGGGGCCAACGTCCTGACTTTC.

The gene calls are TRBV7-3 and TRBJ2-1; TRBD2 matches 9 bases. The CDR3 spans 17 residues. The trim removed 5 bases at V and 4 bases at J, leaving 12 bases unmatched. CDR1 SGHTA and CDR2 FQGTGA come from the germline V gene. The CDR3 DNA sequence: TGTGCCAGCAGCCCCCTCCCTAGCGGGGCTGGTTACAATGAGCAGTTCTTC. Its translation: CASSPLPSGAGYNEQFF.